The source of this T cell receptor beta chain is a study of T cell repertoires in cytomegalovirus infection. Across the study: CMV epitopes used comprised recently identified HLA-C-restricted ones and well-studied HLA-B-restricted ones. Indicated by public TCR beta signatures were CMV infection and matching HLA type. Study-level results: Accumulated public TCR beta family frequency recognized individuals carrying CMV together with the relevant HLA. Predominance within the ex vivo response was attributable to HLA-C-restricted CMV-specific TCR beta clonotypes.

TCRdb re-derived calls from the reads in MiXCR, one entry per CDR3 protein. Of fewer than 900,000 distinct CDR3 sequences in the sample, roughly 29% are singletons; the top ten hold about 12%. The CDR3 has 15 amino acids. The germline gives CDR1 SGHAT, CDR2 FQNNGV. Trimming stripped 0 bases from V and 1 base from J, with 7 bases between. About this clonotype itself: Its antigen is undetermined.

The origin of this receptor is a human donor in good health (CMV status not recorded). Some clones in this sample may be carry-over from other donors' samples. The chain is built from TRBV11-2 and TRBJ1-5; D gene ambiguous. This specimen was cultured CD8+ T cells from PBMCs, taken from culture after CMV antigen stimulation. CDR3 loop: CASSLEFQSNQPQHF. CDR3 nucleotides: TGTGCCAGCAGCTTAGAGTTTCAGAGCAATCAGCCCCAGCATTTT.